This T cell receptor (beta chain) came from a study of T cells after yellow fever vaccination (dated by TCRdb to the late 2010s). About the investigation overall: The SMART-Seq v4 Ultra Low Input RNA kit was used to prepare libraries from fractions with low cell numbers. The cohort comprised two healthy male donors, one aged 18 to 29 and one aged 30 to 40 years. Blood was drawn at multiple timepoints before and after primary and secondary immunization, with bulk PBMC replicates and cell subsets isolated. To follow T-cell clones before and after both primary and booster YFV17D yellow fever vaccination, bulk TCR alpha and beta repertoires underwent longitudinal sequencing.

Many counts were recorded for this clonotype. Its antigen is not yet known. Base qualities were left out, and no much larger clone turns up one base away. Synthesis of TCR cDNA relied on 5'RACE template switching, a step that introduced a universal primer site along with unique molecular identifiers. Priming of cDNA synthesis was performed from both the TCR alpha and TCR beta constant segments. Library amplification involved two PCR steps, and the second step added sample barcodes and sequencing adapters. Sequencing of libraries was performed on Illumina HiSeq 2500 (2x100 bp) or NovaSeq (2x150 bp). In the authors' own workflow: Reads were demultiplexed and collapsed into UMI consensus sequences with MIGEC, and V(D)J alignment was performed with MiXCR. Clonotypes responding to the vaccine were identified with edgeR on replicate PBMC samples, with the criteria of FDR below 0.01 and a log2 fold change above 5 up to day 15. Each bulk clonotype was labeled CD4 or CD8 based on which sequenced repertoire, CD4 or CD8, contained the clonotype at higher abundance. TCRdb reprocessing: public reads trimmed at Q25 with fastp, clones called with MiXCR, in-frame beta chains kept. Duplicate CDR3 protein sequences are folded into a single record with the most common DNA and genes. The V and J calls shown here were made by TCRdb, not taken from the authors' results. Across this sample there are tens of thousands of distinct CDR3 sequences, with 5% to 6.5% seen only once. 2.2% of the sample rests with the top ten.

The full study reports these points: A small fraction of clonotypes showed up in both the CD4 and CD8 compartments, probably as a result of convergent recombination. Because abundant contaminating clonotypes from the bulk population could be contained in FACS-sorted repertoires, computational filtering was required. The secondary T-cell response was found to be weaker but faster than the primary response, with a peak reached on day 5 rather than on day 15. The study included only a couple of donors, which limits how far the findings can be generalized. After the booster, most clones that had expanded after primary vaccination were detected again (over 95% of CD4 and more than 80% of CD8), suggesting broad maintenance of memory.

V is shortened by 4 bases, J by 5 bases, and the region joining them spans 13 bases. Via the germline V gene, CDR1 is SGHTA and CDR2 FQGNSA. CDR3 length: 14 amino acids, cysteine to phenylalanine. Just CDR3 DNA is preserved here, 42 bases in frame from base 1. The label giving this sample's treatment or condition can be read as: live attenuated yellow fever vaccine strain. PBMCs were isolated from peripheral blood using a standard Ficoll-Paque protocol. Dynabeads CD4 and CD8 positive selection kits were used to isolate CD4 and CD8 T-cell fractions. RNA was extracted with TriZol from bulk PBMCs, CD4 and CD8 fractions, and dextramer-positive and dextramer-negative fractions.

This chain joins TRBV7-2 to TRBJ2-3; a tentative D match to TRBD2 spans 6 bases. The receptor was derived from a man younger than 35 who received the YFV17D yellow fever vaccine. Sequencing used CD4+ T cells sorted from PBMCs, obtained more than 13 days after the first yellow fever vaccination. The base sequence is TGTGCCAGCAGCTCGTTGACTAGAGGAGATACGCAGTATTTT. Translated, it gives CASSSLTRGDTQYF.